These T cell receptor beta chains were read from a single sample in a study of blood T cell repertoires in COVID-19. Clones were sequenced by immunoSEQ multiplex PCR, and TCRdb holds only the in-frame ones, with some missing. Among 120,000 to 150,000 clones listed, about 83% were seen once. The specimen was peripheral blood. The receptors were sampled from a man aged 45-60 years with acute or convalescent COVID-19. Both conserved end residues are part of each CDR3. A D gene is named only where the DNA matches it firmly. Clone size is not always given. Where it is, it says once, few, many or a class for expanded clones.

J gene	D gene	clone size	V gene	CDR3 protein	CDR3 DNA
TRBJ1-2	TRBD1	NA	TRBV28	CASSLPGQGAYGYTF	TGTGCCAGCAGTTTACCTGGACAGGGGGCATATGGCTACACCTTC
TRBJ1-2	TRBD1	NA	TRBV20-1	CSASGLGQVYGYTF	TGCAGTGCTAGTGGTCTCGGACAGGTCTATGGCTACACCTTC
TRBJ1-5	NA	NA	TRBV6-4	CASSEDFSRQPQHF	TGTGCCAGCAGTGAAGACTTCTCTCGTCAGCCCCAGCATTTT
TRBJ2-5	TRBD2	NA	TRBV7-3	CASSSSGAETQYF	TGTGCCAGCAGCTCTAGCGGGGCAGAGACCCAGTACTTC
TRBJ2-2	TRBD2	few	TRBV4-1	CASSPRGGLDTGELFF	TGCGCCAGCAGCCCACGGGGGGGCCTCGACACCGGGGAGCTGTTTTTT
TRBJ2-7	NA	NA	TRBV27	CASSGTTSGRSYEQYF	TGTGCCAGCAGTGGAACGACGAGCGGCCGCTCCTACGAGCAGTACTTC
TRBJ1-1	TRBD1	NA	TRBV27	CASSVSPTGGTEAFF	TGTGCCAGCAGTGTAAGCCCGACAGGGGGCACTGAAGCTTTCTTT
TRBJ2-7	TRBD2	NA	TRBV5-1	CASRPAGGSSYEQYF	TGCGCCAGCAGGCCCGCCGGGGGGAGCTCCTACGAGCAGTACTTC
TRBJ2-1	NA	NA	TRBV20-1	CSAGRGDEQFF	TGCAGTGCCGGCAGGGGTGATGAGCAGTTCTTC
TRBJ1-4	NA	once	TRBV5-1	CASSGSGGEKLFF	TGCGCCAGCAGCGGTTCGGGTGGGGAAAAACTGTTTTTT
TRBJ1-5	TRBD1	once	TRBV5-3	CARTGTGNTQPQHF	TGTGCCAGAACCGGGACAGGGAACACTCAGCCCCAGCATTTT
TRBJ1-2	NA	once	TRBV9	CASSVGGNANYGYTF	TGTGCCAGCAGCGTAGGAGGGAACGCTAACTATGGCTACACCTTC
TRBJ2-3	NA	NA	TRBV20-1	CSATRLDTQYF	TGCAGTGCTACCAGACTAGATACGCAGTATTTT
TRBJ1-2	NA	NA	TRBV6-1	CASSEGGLYGYTF	TGTGCCAGCAGTGAAGGGGGCCTATATGGCTACACCTTC
TRBJ2-1	NA	NA	TRBV6-5	CASRPRGRDEQFF	TGTGCCAGCAGGCCCCGGGGTCGGGATGAGCAGTTCTTC
TRBJ1-5	TRBD1	NA	TRBV7-2	CASSSGQVNQPQHF	TGTGCCAGCAGCTCAGGACAGGTCAATCAGCCCCAGCATTTT
TRBJ1-2	NA	NA	TRBV12-3/TRBV12-4	CASSPRIDYGYTF	TGTGCCAGCAGCCCTAGGATTGACTATGGCTACACCTTC
TRBJ2-3	NA	NA	TRBV2	CASSERRGVGTDTQYF	TGTGCCAGCAGTGAAAGGAGGGGTGTGGGCACAGATACGCAGTATTTT
TRBJ2-1	NA	NA	TRBV5-1	CASSSDSGGPNEQFF	TGCGCCAGCAGCTCGGACTCCGGGGGTCCCAATGAGCAGTTCTTC
TRBJ2-7	TRBD2	once	TRBV18	CASSPRTSGGIYEQYF	TGTGCCAGCTCGCCTAGGACTAGCGGGGGGATCTACGAGCAGTACTTC
TRBJ2-4	TRBD2	NA	TRBV6-1	CASSVPGTSGVAKNIQYF	TGTGCCAGCAGTGTACCCGGGACTAGCGGTGTAGCCAAAAACATTCAGTACTTC
TRBJ2-2	NA	NA	TRBV5-6	CASSLGEIRINTGELFF	TGTGCCAGCAGCTTGGGGGAGATCAGAATAAACACCGGGGAGCTGTTTTTT
TRBJ1-2	TRBD1	few	TRBV28	CASRTTETGLNYGYTF	TGTGCCAGCAGAACCACCGAGACAGGGCTCAACTATGGCTACACCTTC
TRBJ1-2	NA	NA	TRBV5-1	CASSLGQNYGYTF	TGCGCCAGCAGCTTGGGACAGAATTATGGCTACACCTTC
TRBJ2-3	NA	NA	TRBV9	CASSVASADTQYF	TGTGCCAGCAGCGTAGCGTCCGCAGATACGCAGTATTTT
TRBJ2-1	TRBD2	NA	TRBV29-1	CSARDYSYNEQFF	TGCAGCGCGCGGGACTACTCCTACAATGAGCAGTTCTTC
TRBJ2-1	NA	NA	TRBV29-1	CSVEGLEPSYNEQFF	TGCAGCGTTGAAGGACTGGAGCCCTCCTACAATGAGCAGTTCTTC
TRBJ1-2	NA	NA	TRBV20-1	CSAREGSSYTF	TGCAGTGCTAGAGAAGGGAGCAGCTACACCTTC
TRBJ2-7	TRBD1	NA	TRBV19	CASSPDRVSYEQYF	TGTGCCAGTAGCCCTGACAGGGTATCCTACGAGCAGTACTTC
TRBJ2-3	TRBD2	NA	TRBV5-1	CASQRGGIRGDTQYF	TGCGCCAGCCAGCGGGGGGGCATTAGAGGAGATACGCAGTATTTT
TRBJ1-4	TRBD1	NA	TRBV7-9	CASSENTGASEKLFF	TGTGCCAGCAGCGAAAATACAGGGGCCAGTGAAAAACTGTTTTTT
TRBJ2-1	TRBD2	NA	TRBV28	CASVAGSYNEQFF	TGTGCCAGCGTAGCGGGGTCCTACAATGAGCAGTTCTTC
TRBJ2-1	TRBD2	NA	TRBV2	CASTAGYVNEQFF	TGTGCCAGCACAGCGGGGTATGTCAATGAGCAGTTCTTC
TRBJ2-7	NA	once	TRBV28	CASSTVYEQYF	TGTGCCAGCAGCACGGTCTACGAGCAGTACTTC
TRBJ1-4	NA	NA	TRBV6-2/TRBV6-3	CASSYRGPGEKLFF	TGTGCCAGCAGTTACAGGGGTCCTGGGGAAAAACTGTTTTTT
TRBJ2-1	NA	few	TRBV9	CASSAGRGLNEQFF	TGTGCCAGCAGCGCTGGGAGAGGTCTCAATGAGCAGTTCTTC
TRBJ1-2	NA	once	TRBV6-5	CASSKRGLLHGYTF	TGTGCCAGCAGCAAGAGGGGACTTCTCCATGGCTACACCTTC
TRBJ2-2	NA	NA	TRBV6-5	CASSPTGSTGELFF	TGTGCCAGCAGCCCCACAGGGAGTACCGGGGAGCTGTTTTTT
TRBJ1-2	NA	NA	TRBV14	CASSLIATGGYTF	TGTGCCAGCAGCCTTATTGCGACAGGTGGCTACACCTTC
TRBJ2-3	TRBD1	NA	TRBV15	CATSPSSQDRETDTQYF	TGTGCCACCAGCCCTTCCTCCCAGGACAGGGAGACAGATACGCAGTATTTT
TRBJ1-3	NA	once	TRBV30	CAWRVDLRGRSSGNTIYF	TGTGCCTGGAGGGTAGACCTAAGGGGCCGTAGCTCTGGAAACACCATATATTTT
TRBJ1-2	NA	NA	TRBV28	CASESYGYGYTF	TGTGCCAGCGAATCTTACGGCTATGGCTACACCTTC
TRBJ1-1	NA	NA	TRBV19	CASSGYTEAFF	TGTGCCAGTTCGGGTTACACTGAAGCTTTCTTT
TRBJ2-5	TRBD2	NA	TRBV3-1/TRBV3-2	CASSHLAGLAGDPYQETQYF	TGTGCCAGCAGCCACCTCGCGGGCCTAGCGGGGGACCCGTACCAAGAGACCCAGTACTTC
TRBJ1-4	NA	NA	TRBV6-5	CASTQGGQTEKLFF	TGTGCCAGCACCCAAGGGGGACAAACTGAAAAACTGTTTTTT
TRBJ1-3	TRBD1	NA	TRBV6-6	CASSRREDRAGNTIYF	TGTGCCAGCAGTCGAAGAGAAGACAGGGCTGGAAACACCATATATTTT
TRBJ2-1	TRBD2	few	TRBV27	CASNSGGAYNEQFF	TGTGCCAGCAACAGCGGGGGGGCCTACAATGAGCAGTTCTTC
TRBJ1-2	TRBD1	few	TRBV19	CASRAAGGDNYGYTF	TGTGCCAGTAGAGCCGCAGGGGGCGATAACTATGGCTACACCTTC
TRBJ1-2	NA	NA	TRBV5-1	CASSFTVESYGYTF	TGCGCCAGCAGCTTTACAGTAGAAAGCTATGGCTACACCTTC
TRBJ1-1	TRBD1	NA	TRBV10-1	CASSGGTGILRSSEAFF	TGCGCCAGCAGCGGGGGGACAGGAATCCTTCGGTCATCTGAAGCTTTCTTT
TRBJ1-1	TRBD1	NA	TRBV19	CASINRGHGGTEAFF	TGTGCCAGTATAAACAGGGGGCACGGGGGCACTGAAGCTTTCTTT
TRBJ1-2	NA	NA	TRBV9	CASSVERGGSYGYTF	TGTGCCAGCAGCGTAGAAAGGGGAGGGAGTTATGGCTACACCTTC
TRBJ1-1	NA	NA	TRBV5-1	CASSLGQGMSAEAFF	TGCGCCAGCAGCTTGGGTCAGGGGATGAGCGCTGAAGCTTTCTTT
TRBJ2-3	NA	NA	TRBV19	CASSIGSTDTQYF	TGTGCCAGTAGTATCGGTAGCACAGATACGCAGTATTTT
TRBJ2-3	TRBD1	NA	TRBV4-1	CASSQDPQGVYTDTQYF	TGCGCCAGCAGCCAAGATCCCCAGGGGGTGTACACAGATACGCAGTATTTT
TRBJ2-1	NA	NA	TRBV10-1	CASSESSGPNNEQFF	TGCGCCAGCAGTGAGTCGTCAGGGCCCAACAATGAGCAGTTCTTC
TRBJ1-2	NA	NA	TRBV6-2/TRBV6-3	CASSYEGDGYTF	TGTGCCAGCAGTTATGAGGGCGATGGCTACACCTTC
TRBJ1-1	TRBD1	once	TRBV19	CASTSVTGGFRNTEAFF	TGTGCCAGTACGTCCGTGACAGGGGGTTTTAGGAACACTGAAGCTTTCTTT
TRBJ1-1	NA	NA	TRBV11-2	CASSFGPGPNTEAFF	TGTGCCAGCAGCTTCGGTCCGGGTCCGAACACTGAAGCTTTCTTT